A selection of T cell receptor beta chains follows, all from one sample in a study of beta chain features in type 1 diabetes. The protocol was immunoSEQ multiplex PCR, while the TCRdb copy is restricted to in-frame clones and leaves out a portion. Altogether some 44,000 clones are present, around 50% being singletons, with the ten largest covering roughly 2%. Source material: Tregs from blood. These receptors came from a woman under 30 in good health. Each CDR3 is given with its conserved first and last residue. D genes are given only for firm matches. The size field is filled for only some rows; it gives once, few, many or a size class.

V gene	D gene	J gene	clone size	CDR3 protein	CDR3 DNA
TRBV6-5	NA	TRBJ2-7	NA	CASKIQGRGYEQYF	TGTGCCAGCAAGATACAAGGCAGGGGCTACGAGCAGTACTTC
TRBV5-1	NA	TRBJ1-1	NA	CASSFGTTNTEAFF	TGCGCCAGCAGCTTCGGGACAACGAACACTGAAGCTTTCTTT
TRBV28	NA	TRBJ2-7	NA	CASTRADYEQYF	TGTGCCAGCACGCGGGCAGACTACGAGCAGTACTTC
TRBV10-3	NA	TRBJ1-5	NA	CASGAGAQPQHF	TGTGCCTCAGGGGCAGGGGCCCAGCCCCAGCATTTT
TRBV6-5	TRBD1	TRBJ1-3	few	CASSYQGVSGNTIYF	TGTGCCAGCAGTTACCAGGGGGTTTCTGGAAACACCATATATTTT
TRBV7-2	TRBD2	TRBJ2-1	few	CASSSFVAGGYNEQFF	TGTGCCAGCAGCTCCTTTGTAGCGGGGGGATACAATGAGCAGTTCTTC
TRBV30	NA	TRBJ1-2	NA	CAWSALLGDGYTF	TGTGCCTGGAGTGCCCTACTCGGGGATGGCTACACCTTC
TRBV5-5	NA	TRBJ1-2	NA	CASSPMTKAPSYTF	TGTGCCAGCAGCCCGATGACAAAGGCCCCCTCCTACACCTTC
TRBV29-1	NA	TRBJ2-3	NA	CSARDSRSTDTQYF	TGCAGTGCCCGAGATAGCAGAAGCACAGATACGCAGTATTTT
TRBV6-5	TRBD1	TRBJ1-2	NA	CASSHGQGRDYGYTF	TGTGCCAGCAGCCACGGACAGGGTAGAGACTATGGCTACACCTTC
TRBV7-2	NA	TRBJ2-3	NA	CASSLAARTSTDTQYF	TGTGCCAGCAGCTTAGCAGCACGGACTAGCACAGATACGCAGTATTTT
TRBV7-9	NA	TRBJ1-1	few	CASSLAGAPPEAFF	TGTGCCAGCAGCTTAGCGGGGGCGCCCCCTGAAGCTTTCTTT
TRBV7-8	NA	TRBJ2-2	NA	CASSLGRGNTGELFF	TGTGCCAGCAGCTTGGGGCGGGGTAACACCGGGGAGCTGTTTTTT
TRBV6-5	NA	TRBJ2-7	NA	CASSFTGLQYEQYF	TGTGCCAGCAGTTTCACAGGGCTCCAGTACGAGCAGTACTTC
TRBV7-9	NA	TRBJ1-4	few	CASSLGGNSEKLFF	TGTGCCAGCAGCTTAGGAGGGAATAGTGAAAAACTGTTTTTT
TRBV19	TRBD2	TRBJ2-5	few	CASSPSGQETQYF	TGTGCCAGTAGCCCTAGCGGCCAAGAGACCCAGTACTTC
TRBV5-4	NA	TRBJ2-3	NA	CASSLGLDTDTQYF	TGTGCCAGCAGCTTGGGACTAGACACAGATACGCAGTATTTT
TRBV5-4	TRBD1	TRBJ2-5	NA	CASRGDRGKAETQYF	TGTGCCAGCAGGGGAGACAGGGGGAAGGCAGAGACCCAGTACTTC
TRBV5-4	NA	TRBJ2-7	NA	CASSYPQPGSYEQYF	TGTGCCAGCAGCTACCCCCAGCCCGGGTCCTACGAGCAGTACTTC
TRBV30	NA	TRBJ1-1	NA	CAWSLMNTEAFF	TGTGCCTGGAGTTTAATGAACACTGAAGCTTTCTTT
TRBV27	TRBD2	TRBJ2-7	few	CASSLRREIGYEQYF	TGTGCCAGCAGTTTGCGGCGGGAGATTGGCTACGAGCAGTACTTC
TRBV5-6	NA	TRBJ2-1	NA	CASSLGPNNEQFF	TGTGCCAGCAGTTTGGGGCCCAACAATGAGCAGTTCTTC
TRBV7-2	NA	TRBJ2-1	once	CASSFKSGYNEQFF	TGTGCCAGCAGCTTTAAAAGCGGTTACAATGAGCAGTTCTTC
TRBV28	NA	TRBJ1-5	NA	CASSLPRNNQPQHF	TGTGCCAGCAGTTTGCCCAGAAACAATCAGCCCCAGCATTTT
TRBV13	TRBD2	TRBJ2-7	NA	CASRPWTSGRSYEQYF	TGTGCCAGCAGGCCCTGGACTAGCGGGAGGTCCTACGAGCAGTACTTC
TRBV18	TRBD1	TRBJ2-3	few	CASSPGTGSTDTQYF	TGTGCCAGCTCACCTGGGACAGGGAGCACAGATACGCAGTATTTT
TRBV6-5	TRBD1	TRBJ2-1	NA	CASRPTGGAYNEQFF	TGTGCCAGCAGACCTACAGGGGGAGCCTACAATGAGCAGTTCTTC
TRBV27	TRBD2	TRBJ2-1	few	CASSSYQREGNEQFF	TGTGCCAGCAGTTCGTACCAGCGGGAAGGCAATGAGCAGTTCTTC
TRBV28	NA	TRBJ2-3	few	CASSLGLSGHTDTQYF	TGTGCCAGCAGTTTGGGACTTTCTGGGCACACAGATACGCAGTATTTT
TRBV6-1	TRBD1	TRBJ2-7	few	CASRAGGEQYF	TGTGCCAGCAGAGCAGGGGGCGAGCAGTACTTC
TRBV7-2	TRBD1	TRBJ2-1	few	CASSPGQGLDEQFF	TGTGCCAGCAGCCCGGGACAGGGACTTGATGAGCAGTTCTTC
TRBV5-6	TRBD2	TRBJ2-3	few	CASRGTSGRANTQYF	TGTGCCAGCAGAGGGACTAGCGGGAGGGCAAATACGCAGTATTTT
TRBV7-2	TRBD2	TRBJ2-7	NA	CASSEELAGVREQYF	TGTGCCAGCAGCGAGGAGTTGGCGGGAGTACGGGAGCAGTACTTC
TRBV5-1	TRBD1	TRBJ1-1	once	CASSPGTVTEAFF	TGCGCCAGCAGCCCTGGGACAGTCACTGAAGCTTTCTTT
TRBV5-1	TRBD1	TRBJ1-1	NA	CASSGADREAFF	TGCGCCAGCAGCGGGGCGGACAGGGAAGCTTTCTTT
TRBV18	NA	TRBJ1-1	NA	CASSPSLAGSMNTEAFF	TGTGCCAGCTCACCATCGTTGGCAGGATCGATGAACACTGAAGCTTTCTTT
TRBV6-6	NA	TRBJ1-4	NA	CASSYKGREKLFF	TGTGCCAGCAGTTATAAGGGGCGAGAAAAACTGTTTTTT
TRBV30	TRBD2	TRBJ2-5	NA	CAWSFSSGRRETQYF	TGTGCCTGGAGTTTCTCCAGCGGGAGAAGAGAGACCCAGTACTTC
TRBV28	TRBD2	TRBJ2-3	few	CASSSLAGETDTQYF	TGTGCCAGCAGTTCCCTAGCGGGAGAAACAGATACGCAGTATTTT
TRBV7-9	TRBD1	TRBJ2-2	NA	CASSLLGQYYTGELFF	TGTGCCAGCAGCTTACTGGGACAGTATTACACCGGGGAGCTGTTTTTT
TRBV5-4	NA	TRBJ2-7	few	CASSLAGGDEQYF	TGTGCCAGCAGCTTGGCCGGCGGGGACGAGCAGTACTTC
TRBV7-9	NA	TRBJ2-7	few	CASSSHVDRMTYEQYF	TGTGCCAGCAGCTCTCACGTCGACAGGATGACCTACGAGCAGTACTTC
TRBV13	TRBD1	TRBJ2-5	NA	CASSLQDRGRMSAQYF	TGTGCCAGCAGCTTACAGGACAGGGGGCGCATGAGTGCCCAGTACTTC
TRBV29-1	TRBD2	TRBJ2-2	NA	CSVERVGRAPGELFF	TGCAGCGTTGAGCGGGTCGGGAGGGCCCCCGGGGAGCTGTTTTTT